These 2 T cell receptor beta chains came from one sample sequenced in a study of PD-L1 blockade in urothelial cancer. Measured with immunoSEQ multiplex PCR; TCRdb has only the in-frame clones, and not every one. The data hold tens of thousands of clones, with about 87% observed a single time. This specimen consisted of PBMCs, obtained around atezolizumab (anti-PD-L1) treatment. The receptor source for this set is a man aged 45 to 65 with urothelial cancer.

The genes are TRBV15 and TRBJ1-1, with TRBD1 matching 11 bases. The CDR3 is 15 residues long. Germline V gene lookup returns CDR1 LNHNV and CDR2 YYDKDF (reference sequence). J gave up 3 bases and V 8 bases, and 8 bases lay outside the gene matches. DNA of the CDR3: TGTGCCACCGACAGGGGGGACAGGGGGTACACTGAAGCTTTCTTT. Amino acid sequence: CATDRGDRGYTEAFF.

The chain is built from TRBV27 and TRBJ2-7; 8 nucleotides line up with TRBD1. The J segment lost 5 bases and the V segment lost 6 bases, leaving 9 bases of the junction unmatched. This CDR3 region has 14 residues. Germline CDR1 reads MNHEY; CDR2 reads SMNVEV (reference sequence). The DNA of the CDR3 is TGTGCCAGCAGGTCGCAGGGGGCGCGGGACGAGCAGTACTTC. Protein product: CASRSQGARDEQYF.